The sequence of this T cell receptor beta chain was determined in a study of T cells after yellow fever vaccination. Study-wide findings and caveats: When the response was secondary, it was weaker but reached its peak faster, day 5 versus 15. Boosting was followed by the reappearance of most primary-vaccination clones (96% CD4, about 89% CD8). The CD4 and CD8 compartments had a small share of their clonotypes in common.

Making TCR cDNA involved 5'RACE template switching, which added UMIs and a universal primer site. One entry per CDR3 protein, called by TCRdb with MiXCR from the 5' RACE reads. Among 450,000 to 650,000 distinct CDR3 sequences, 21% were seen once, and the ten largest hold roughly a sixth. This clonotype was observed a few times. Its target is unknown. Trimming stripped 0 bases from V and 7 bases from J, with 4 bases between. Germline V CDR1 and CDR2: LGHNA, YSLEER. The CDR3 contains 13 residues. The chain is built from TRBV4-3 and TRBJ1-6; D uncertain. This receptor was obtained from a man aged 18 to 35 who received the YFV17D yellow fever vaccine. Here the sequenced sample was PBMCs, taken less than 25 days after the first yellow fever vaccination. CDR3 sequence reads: CASSQEENSPLHF. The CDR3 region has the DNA TGCGCCAGCAGCCAAGAGGAGAATTCACCCCTCCACTTT.